The 5 T cell receptor beta chains given below trace back to one sample, sequenced in a study of blood T cell repertoires in COVID-19. Repertoires were generated with immunoSEQ multiplex PCR, while TCRdb's copy carries only in-frame clones and drops some. Found here are 100,000 to 150,000 clones, around 80% of them singletons; the top ten hold approximately 35%. The sequencing input was peripheral blood. These receptor sequences come from a man aged 35 to 55 with active or convalescent COVID-19.

Note on this clone: Other DNA sequences from this sample encode an identical CDR3 as well. The chain recombines TRBV9 with TRBJ1-2, with 8 bases lining up with TRBD1. There are 13 residues in the CDR3. With 4 bases clipped from V and 6 bases from J, the junction kept 5 bases outside the gene matches. The germline V gene encodes CDR1 SGDLS and CDR2 YYNGEE. CDR3 bases: TGTGCCAGCAGCCCTGGACAGGGAGATGGCTACACCTTC. Its translation is CASSPGQGDGYTF. The full variable domain, with the rest looked up from reference TRBV9 and TRBJ1-2, is DSGVTQTPKHLITATGQRVTLRCSPRSGDLSVYWYQQSLDQGLQFLIQYYNGEERAKGNILERFSAQQFPDLHSELNLSSLELGDSALYFCASSPGQGDGYTFGSGTRLTVV.

This clone was picked up one time. This sequence joins TRBV5-5 and TRBJ1-5, with 7 nucleotides matching TRBD1. CDR3 length: 15 residues. Trimming cost V 4 bases and J 5 bases; bases outside gene matches: 9. Germline assignment: CDR1 SGHKS and CDR2 YYEKEE (reference sequence). Here the CDR3 DNA reads TGTGCCAGCAGCCTTACCGGGACAGACTATCAGCCCCAGCATTTT. Its protein is CASSLTGTDYQPQHF. The full variable domain, in which reference TRBV5-5 and TRBJ1-5 provide the parts outside the CDR3, is DAGVTQSPTHLIKTRGQQVTLRCSPISGHKSVSWYQQVLGQGPQFIFQYYEKEERGRGNFPDRFSARQFPNYSSELNVNALLLGDSALYLCASSLTGTDYQPQHFGDGTRLSIL.

The V gene is TRBV19, the J gene TRBJ1-2, with 7 bases identical to TRBD1. Germline lookup yields CDR1 LNHDA and CDR2 SQIVND (reference sequence). The CDR3 spans 15 residues. The V and J ends lost 2 bases and 2 bases, in that order; junction bases with no gene match: 5. DNA of the CDR3: TGTGCCAGTAGTATAACTGGGGACAGCAACTATGGCTACACCTTC. Its protein product is CASSITGDSNYGYTF. The entire variable domain, with the rest obtained from reference TRBV19 and TRBJ1-2, is as follows: DGGITQSPKYLFRKEGQNVTLSCEQNLNHDAMYWYRQDPGQGLRLIYYSQIVNDFQKGDIAEGYSVSREKKESFPLTVTSAQKNPTAFYLCASSITGDSNYGYTFGSGTRLTVV.

This clone appeared once. The V call is TRBV7-2, the J call TRBJ1-5; no clear D gene. This CDR3 comprises 16 residues. The ends were cut back, 4 bases at V and 1 base at J, with 14 bases in the middle. In germline, CDR1 is SGHTA, CDR2 FQGNSA. The CDR3 nucleotides read TGTGCCAGCAGCTCTACCTTAGTAGCGAGCAATCAGCCCCAGCATTTT. This encodes CASSSTLVASNQPQHF.

The rearrangement joins TRBV19 to TRBJ2-1; 7 bases agree with TRBD1. This CDR3 region has 15 residues. Unmatched junction bases numbered 18, after V lost 6 bases and J lost 13 bases. The germline CDR1 and CDR2 sequences are LNHDA and SQIVND (reference sequence). The CDR3 sequence is CASSLGAGGTLIQFF. CDR3 DNA sequence: TGTGCCAGTAGCCTCGGGGCAGGGGGTACCCTAATACAGTTCTTC.